This T cell receptor beta chain stems from a study of T-cell memory formation after mild COVID-19. Notes on the study in general: Confirmation of SARS-CoV-2 specificity was lacking for second-wave clones peaking day 37. CD4/CD8 balance held among clones contracting day 15 to 85, and later expanders leaned CD4+. That cross-reactive memory joined was suggested by some responding clones appearing in pre-infection memory. Contracting CD4+ clones sat mainly in CM and EM; CD8+ in EMRA.

TCRdb independently ran MiXCR on the 5' RACE reads; one entry per CDR3 protein. The sample yields about 260,000 distinct CDR3 sequences, 16% seen once. With regard to this clonotype: What it binds is not known.

V gave up 0 bases and J gave up 9 bases, with 11 bases separating them. Per germline, CDR1 LGHNA and CDR2 YSLEER. The CDR3 has 13 amino acids. The chain recombines TRBV4-3 with TRBJ1-1; D gene uncertain. The origin of this receptor is a man aged 18 to 30 who had mild COVID-19 (a few samples of this study predate the infection). Cell type and time point are not known. The sequencing sample was made of PBMCs or a T cell subset sorted from them (not recorded which). CDR3 sequence (DNA): TGCGCCAGCAGCCAAGATAAGCGTGCGAAAGCTTTCTTT. Translating it yields CASSQDKRAKAFF.